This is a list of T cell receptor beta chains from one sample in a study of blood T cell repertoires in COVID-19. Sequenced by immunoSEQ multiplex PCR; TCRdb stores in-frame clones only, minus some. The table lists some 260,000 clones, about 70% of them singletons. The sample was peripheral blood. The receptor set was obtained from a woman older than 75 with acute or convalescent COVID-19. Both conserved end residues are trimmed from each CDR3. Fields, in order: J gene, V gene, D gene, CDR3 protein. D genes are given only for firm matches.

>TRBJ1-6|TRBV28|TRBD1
ASSFELGQYNSPLH
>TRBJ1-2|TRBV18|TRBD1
ASSPPGQGTNYGYT
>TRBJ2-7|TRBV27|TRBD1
ASSLPWDRSYPQY
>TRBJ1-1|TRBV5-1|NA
ASSLVGVTEAF
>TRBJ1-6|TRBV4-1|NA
ASSQVHAGYSPLH
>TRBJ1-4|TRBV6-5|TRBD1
ASRGTGREKLF
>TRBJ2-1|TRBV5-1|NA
ASSLEDISYNEQF
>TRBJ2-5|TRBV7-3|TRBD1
ASSLNSGGRSETQY
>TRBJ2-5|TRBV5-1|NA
ASSPRGGGQETQY
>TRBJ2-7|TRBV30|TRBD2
AWTIAGGFTIYEQY
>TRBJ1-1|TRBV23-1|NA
ASRTGGTEAF
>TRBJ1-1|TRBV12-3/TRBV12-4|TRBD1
ASTGTGRGKAF
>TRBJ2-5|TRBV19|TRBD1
ASSTTGGGETQY
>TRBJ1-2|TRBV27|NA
ASSETGQNYGYT
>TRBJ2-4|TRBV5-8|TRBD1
ASSLGGGWNIQY
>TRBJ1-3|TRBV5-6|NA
ASSLLEAGNTIY
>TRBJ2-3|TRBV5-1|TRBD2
ASSLGLAATTDTQY
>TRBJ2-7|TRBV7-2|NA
ASSKGRTTYEQY
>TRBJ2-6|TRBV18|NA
ASSRDMRKINSGANVLT
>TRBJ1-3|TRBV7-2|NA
ASSPSPAGNTIY
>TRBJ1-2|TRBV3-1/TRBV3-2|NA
ASSRGLGKWGYT
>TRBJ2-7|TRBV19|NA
ASSIGPYEQY